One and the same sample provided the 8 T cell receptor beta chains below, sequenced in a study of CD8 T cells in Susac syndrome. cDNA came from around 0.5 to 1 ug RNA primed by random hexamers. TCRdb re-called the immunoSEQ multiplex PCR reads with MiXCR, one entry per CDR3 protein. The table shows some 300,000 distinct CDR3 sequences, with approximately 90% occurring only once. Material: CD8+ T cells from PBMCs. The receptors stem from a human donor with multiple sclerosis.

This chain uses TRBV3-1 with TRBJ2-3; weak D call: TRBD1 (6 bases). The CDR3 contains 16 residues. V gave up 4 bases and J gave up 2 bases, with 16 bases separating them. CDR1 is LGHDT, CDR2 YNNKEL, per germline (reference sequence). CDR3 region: CASSPYRDFLTDTQYF. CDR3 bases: TGTGCCAGCAGCCCCTACAGGGATTTCCTCACAGATACGCAGTATTTT.

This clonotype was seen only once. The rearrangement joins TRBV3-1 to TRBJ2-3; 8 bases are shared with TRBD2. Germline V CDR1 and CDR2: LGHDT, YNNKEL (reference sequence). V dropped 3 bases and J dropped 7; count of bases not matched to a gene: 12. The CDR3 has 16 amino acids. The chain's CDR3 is CASSHPAGVGVNTQYF. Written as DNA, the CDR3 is TGTGCCAGCAGCCATCCAGCGGGAGTGGGGGTGAATACGCAGTATTTT.

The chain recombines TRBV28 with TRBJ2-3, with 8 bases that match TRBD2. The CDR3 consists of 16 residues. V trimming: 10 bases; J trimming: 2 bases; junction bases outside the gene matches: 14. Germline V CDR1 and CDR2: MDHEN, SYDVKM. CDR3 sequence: CATGPISGGLTDTQYF. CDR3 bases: TGTGCCACCGGGCCGATCAGCGGGGGACTCACAGATACGCAGTATTTT.

The CDR3 region has the DNA TGTGCCAGCAGTTCAGCGGGGGGGGAGCAGTACTTC. Protein product: CASSSAGGEQYF. The chain recombines TRBV6-5 with TRBJ2-7; 10 nucleotides line up with TRBD2. With V trimmed by 4 bases and J by 7 bases, 1 base remained unmatched. The CDR3 extends over 12 amino acids. Germline CDR1 MNHEY, CDR2 SVGAGI.

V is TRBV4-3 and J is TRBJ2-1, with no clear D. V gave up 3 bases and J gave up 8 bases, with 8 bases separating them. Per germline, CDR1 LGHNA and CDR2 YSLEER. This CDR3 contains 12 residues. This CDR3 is CASSHGAYEQFF. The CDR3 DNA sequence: TGCGCCAGCAGCCACGGAGCTTATGAGCAGTTCTTC.

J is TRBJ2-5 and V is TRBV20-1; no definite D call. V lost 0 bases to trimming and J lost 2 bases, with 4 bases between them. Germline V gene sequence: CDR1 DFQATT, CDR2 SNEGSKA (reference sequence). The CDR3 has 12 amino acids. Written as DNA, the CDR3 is TGCAGTGCTAGAGAACTTCAAGAGACCCAGTACTTC. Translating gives CSARELQETQYF.

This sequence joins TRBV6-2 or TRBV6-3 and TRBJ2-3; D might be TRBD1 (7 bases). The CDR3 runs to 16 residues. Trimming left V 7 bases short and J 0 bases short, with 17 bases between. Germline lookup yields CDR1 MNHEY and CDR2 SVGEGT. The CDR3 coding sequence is TGTGCCAGCACCCCCTGGGGGGACAGTAGCACAGATACGCAGTATTTT. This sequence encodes CASTPWGDSSTDTQYF.

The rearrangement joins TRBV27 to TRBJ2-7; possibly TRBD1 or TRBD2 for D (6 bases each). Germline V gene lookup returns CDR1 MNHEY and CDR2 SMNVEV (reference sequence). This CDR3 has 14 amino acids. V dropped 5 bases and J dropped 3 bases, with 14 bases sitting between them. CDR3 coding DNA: TGTGCCAGCAGTGCCCGTGGAGGGGGCTACGAGCAGTACTTC. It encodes CASSARGGGYEQYF.